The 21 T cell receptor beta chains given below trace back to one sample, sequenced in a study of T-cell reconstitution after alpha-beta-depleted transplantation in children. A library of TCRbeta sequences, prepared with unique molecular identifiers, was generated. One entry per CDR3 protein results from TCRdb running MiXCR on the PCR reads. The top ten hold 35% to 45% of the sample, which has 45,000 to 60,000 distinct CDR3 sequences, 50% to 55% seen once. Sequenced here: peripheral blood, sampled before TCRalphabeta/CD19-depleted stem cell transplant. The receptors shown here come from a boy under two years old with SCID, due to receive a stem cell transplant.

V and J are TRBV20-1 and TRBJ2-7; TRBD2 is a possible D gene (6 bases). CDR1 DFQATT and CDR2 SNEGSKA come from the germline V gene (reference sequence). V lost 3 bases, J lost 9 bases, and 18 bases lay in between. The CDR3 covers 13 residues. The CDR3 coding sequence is TGCAGTGCTAGCGTGACGGGGGAATGGGGGCAGTACTTC. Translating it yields CSASVTGEWGQYF.

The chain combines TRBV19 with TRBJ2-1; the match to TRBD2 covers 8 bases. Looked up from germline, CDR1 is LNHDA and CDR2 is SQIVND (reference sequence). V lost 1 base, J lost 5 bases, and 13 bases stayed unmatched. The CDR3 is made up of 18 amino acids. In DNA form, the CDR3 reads TGTGCCAGTAGTATAGCCCCGGACGGGGGACTAGTCGACAATGAGCAGTTCTTC. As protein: CASSIAPDGGLVDNEQFF.

The chain's CDR3 is CSARVAGGPHSYEQYF. The CDR3 DNA follows: TGCAGTGCCCGCGTAGCGGGGGGGCCGCATTCATACGAGCAGTACTTC. V usage is TRBV20-1 and J usage is TRBJ2-7; TRBD2 aligns across 11 bases. V shed 6 bases, J shed 4 bases, and the junction held 14 bases outside the gene matches. The CDR3 contains 16 residues. Germline V gives CDR1 DFQATT, CDR2 SNEGSKA (reference sequence).

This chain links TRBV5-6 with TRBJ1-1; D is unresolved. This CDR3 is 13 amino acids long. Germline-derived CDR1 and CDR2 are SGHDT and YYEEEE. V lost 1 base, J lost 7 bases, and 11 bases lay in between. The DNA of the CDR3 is TGTGCCAGCAGCTTGCGGTGGCACCTTGAAGCTTTCTTT. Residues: CASSLRWHLEAFF.

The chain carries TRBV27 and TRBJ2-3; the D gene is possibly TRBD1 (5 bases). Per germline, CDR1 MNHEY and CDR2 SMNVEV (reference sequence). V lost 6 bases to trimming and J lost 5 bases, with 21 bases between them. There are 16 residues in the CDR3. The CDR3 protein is CASSLRWGRAGDTQYF. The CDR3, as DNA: TGTGCCAGCAGCCTTAGGTGGGGCAGGGCTGGAGATACGCAGTATTTT.

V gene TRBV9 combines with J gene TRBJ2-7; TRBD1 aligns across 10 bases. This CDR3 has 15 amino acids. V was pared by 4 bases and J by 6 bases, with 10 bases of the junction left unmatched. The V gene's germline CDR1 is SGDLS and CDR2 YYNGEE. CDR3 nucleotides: TGTGCCAGCAGCTTCCGGGACAGGGGTTTCGGCGAGCAGTACTTC. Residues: CASSFRDRGFGEQYF.

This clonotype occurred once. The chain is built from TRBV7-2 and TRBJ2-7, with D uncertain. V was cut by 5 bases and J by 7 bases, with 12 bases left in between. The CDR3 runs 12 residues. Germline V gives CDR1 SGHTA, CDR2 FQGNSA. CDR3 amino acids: CASSPSPREQYF. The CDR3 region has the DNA TGTGCCAGCAGCCCTTCCCCCCGGGAGCAGTACTTC.

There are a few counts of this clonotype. The CDR3, as DNA: TGCAGCGCTTCACCTACAGGGGGCACTGAAGCTTTCTTT. Amino acid sequence: CSASPTGGTEAFF. V is TRBV29-1 and J is TRBJ1-1; 8 bases fit TRBD1. Germline trimming cut 7 bases from V and 4 bases from J; bases unmatched to any gene: 8. The length of the CDR3 is 13 residues. Germline V gives CDR1 SQVTM, CDR2 ANQGSEA.

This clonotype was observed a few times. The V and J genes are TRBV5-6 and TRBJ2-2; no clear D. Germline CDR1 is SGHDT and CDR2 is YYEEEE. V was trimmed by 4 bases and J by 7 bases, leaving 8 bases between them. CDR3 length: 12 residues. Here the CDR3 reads CASSQFVGELFF. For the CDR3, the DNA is TGTGCCAGCAGCCAGTTTGTCGGGGAGCTGTTTTTT.

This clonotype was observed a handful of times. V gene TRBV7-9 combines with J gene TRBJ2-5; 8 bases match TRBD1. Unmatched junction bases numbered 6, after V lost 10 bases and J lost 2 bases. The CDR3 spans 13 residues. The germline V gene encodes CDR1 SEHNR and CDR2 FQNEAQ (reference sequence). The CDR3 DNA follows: TGTGCCATCGGACAGGGTCGTCAAGAGACCCAGTACTTC. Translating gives CAIGQGRQETQYF.

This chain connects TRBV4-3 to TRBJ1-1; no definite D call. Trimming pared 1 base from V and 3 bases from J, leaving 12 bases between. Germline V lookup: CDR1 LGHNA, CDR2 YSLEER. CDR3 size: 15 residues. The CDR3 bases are TGCGCCAGCAGCCAAGTCTCCAGAACCCACACTGAAGCTTTCTTT. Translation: CASSQVSRTHTEAFF.

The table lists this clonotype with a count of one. CDR3 coding DNA: TGTGCCAGCAGCTTTTCCGGGACAGGCGTCAATGAGCAGTTCTTC. Protein: CASSFSGTGVNEQFF. The genes are TRBV7-2 and TRBJ2-1, with TRBD1 matching over 8 bases. Trimming removed 3 bases from V and 6 bases from J; junction bases left unmatched: 7. CDR1 SGHTA and CDR2 FQGNSA come from the germline V gene. The CDR3 extends over 15 amino acids.

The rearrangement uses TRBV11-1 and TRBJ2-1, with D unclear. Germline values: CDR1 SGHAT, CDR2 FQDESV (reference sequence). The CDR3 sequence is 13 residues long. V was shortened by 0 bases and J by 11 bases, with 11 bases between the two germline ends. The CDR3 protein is CASSLAGSRQQFF. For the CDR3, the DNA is TGTGCCAGCAGCTTAGCTGGATCCAGACAGCAGTTCTTC.

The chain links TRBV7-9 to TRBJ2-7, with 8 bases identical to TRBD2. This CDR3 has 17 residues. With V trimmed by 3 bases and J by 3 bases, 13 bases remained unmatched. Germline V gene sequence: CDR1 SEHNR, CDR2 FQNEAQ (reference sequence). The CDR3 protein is CASSLKGTGTRDYEQYF. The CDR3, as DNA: TGTGCCAGCAGCTTGAAGGGGACCGGGACTAGAGACTACGAGCAGTACTTC.

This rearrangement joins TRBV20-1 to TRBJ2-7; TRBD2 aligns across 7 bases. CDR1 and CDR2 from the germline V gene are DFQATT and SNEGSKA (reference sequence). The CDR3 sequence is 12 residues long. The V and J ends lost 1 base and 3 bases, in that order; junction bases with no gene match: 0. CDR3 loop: CSARGTSYEQYF. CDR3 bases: TGCAGTGCTAGAGGGACTAGCTACGAGCAGTACTTC.

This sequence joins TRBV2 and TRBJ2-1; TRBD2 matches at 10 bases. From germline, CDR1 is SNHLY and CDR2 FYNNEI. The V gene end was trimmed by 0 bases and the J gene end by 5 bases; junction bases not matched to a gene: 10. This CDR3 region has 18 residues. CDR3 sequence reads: CASSEALVASGGDNEQFF. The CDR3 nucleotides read TGTGCCAGCAGTGAAGCGCTCGTGGCTAGCGGGGGTGACAATGAGCAGTTCTTC. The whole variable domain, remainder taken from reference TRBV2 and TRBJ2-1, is EPEVTQTPSHQVTQMGQEVILRCVPISNHLYFYWYRQILGQKVEFLVSFYNNEISEKSEIFDDQFSVERPDGSNFTLKIRSTKLEDSAMYFCASSEALVASGGDNEQFFGPGTRLTVL.

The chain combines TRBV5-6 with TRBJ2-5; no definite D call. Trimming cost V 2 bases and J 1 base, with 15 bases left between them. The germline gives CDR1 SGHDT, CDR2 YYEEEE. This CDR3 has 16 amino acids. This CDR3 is CASSFLAESPQETQYF. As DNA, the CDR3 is TGTGCCAGCAGCTTTTTGGCAGAGTCCCCCCAAGAGACCCAGTACTTC.

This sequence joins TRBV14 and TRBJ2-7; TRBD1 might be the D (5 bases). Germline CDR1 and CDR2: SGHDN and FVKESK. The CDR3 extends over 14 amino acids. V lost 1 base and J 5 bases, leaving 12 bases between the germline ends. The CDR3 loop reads CASSQASRVHEQYF. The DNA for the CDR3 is TGTGCCAGCAGCCAAGCAAGCAGGGTCCACGAGCAGTACTTC.

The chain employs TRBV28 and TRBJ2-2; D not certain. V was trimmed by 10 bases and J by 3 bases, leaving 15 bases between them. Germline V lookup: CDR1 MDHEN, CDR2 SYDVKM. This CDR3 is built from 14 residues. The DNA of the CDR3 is TGTGCCATCAAGGGTGTTTCGTACACCGGGGAGCTGTTTTTT. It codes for CAIKGVSYTGELFF.

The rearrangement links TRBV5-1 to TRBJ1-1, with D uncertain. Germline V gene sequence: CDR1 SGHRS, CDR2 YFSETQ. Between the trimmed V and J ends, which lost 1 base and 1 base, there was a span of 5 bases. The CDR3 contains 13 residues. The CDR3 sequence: CASSLSENTEAFF. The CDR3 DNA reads TGCGCCAGCAGCTTGAGTGAGAACACTGAAGCTTTCTTT.

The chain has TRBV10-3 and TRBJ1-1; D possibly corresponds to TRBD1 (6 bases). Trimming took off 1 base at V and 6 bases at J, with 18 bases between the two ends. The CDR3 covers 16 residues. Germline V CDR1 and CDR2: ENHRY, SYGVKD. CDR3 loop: CAISELAGTSIAEAFF. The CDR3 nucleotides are TGTGCCATCAGTGAGTTAGCCGGGACAAGTATCGCTGAAGCTTTCTTT.